Listed below are T cell receptor beta chains from one sample, sequenced in a study of T-cell reconstitution after alpha-beta-depleted transplantation in children. TCRdb processed the PCR reads anew with MiXCR; each CDR3 protein has one entry. The sample yields hundreds of thousands of distinct CDR3 sequences, 10% to 15% seen once. Specimen: PBMCs, mostly from graft donor cells, collected 360 days after TCRalphabeta/CD19-depleted stem cell transplant. These TCRs come from a male patient between 5 and 17 years old who had a stem cell transplant for acute myeloid leukemia, so the T cells may come from the graft donor. Each CDR3 is given with its conserved first and last residue. A D gene is named only where the DNA matches it firmly. Size is omitted from some rows. Given values are once, few, many or a class for expanded clones.

d_call j_call v_call clone_size cdr3_aa cdr3_nt
TRBD1 TRBJ2-3 TRBV28 many CASSLDRGGDTQYF TGTGCCAGCAGTTTAGACAGGGGCGGGGATACGCAGTATTTT
TRBD2 TRBJ2-2 TRBV6-4 - CASSERLAGIGELFF TGTGCCAGCAGTGAAAGACTAGCGGGAATCGGGGAGCTGTTTTTT
TRBD2 TRBJ2-1 TRBV4-3 - CASSQLVGTGTSGDYNEQFF TGCGCCAGCAGCCAGTTAGTAGGGACAGGGACTAGCGGAGACTACAATGAGCAGTTCTTC
TRBD2 TRBJ2-7 TRBV5-1 - CASSPQIGLAEIYEQYF TGCGCCAGCAGCCCCCAAATAGGACTAGCGGAGATCTACGAGCAGTACTTC
- TRBJ2-1 TRBV28 - CASSLWHVGTVSYNEQFF TGTGCCAGCAGTTTATGGCATGTTGGGACCGTTTCCTACAATGAGCAGTTCTTC
TRBD2 TRBJ2-6 TRBV12-3/TRBV12-4 many CASSLTSGRSGANVLTF TGTGCCAGCAGTTTGACTAGCGGGAGATCTGGGGCCAACGTCCTGACTTTC
TRBD2 TRBJ2-7 TRBV12-3/TRBV12-4 - CASSLALAGTYYYEQYF TGTGCCAGCAGTTTAGCGCTAGCGGGGACTTATTACTACGAGCAGTACTTC
TRBD2 TRBJ2-3 TRBV7-6 - CASSPLGGAQYF TGTGCCAGCAGCCCACTGGGGGGGGCGCAGTATTTT
- TRBJ2-1 TRBV12-3/TRBV12-4 few CASTRDSYNEQFF TGTGCCAGCACTCGGGATTCCTACAATGAGCAGTTCTTC
- TRBJ2-1 TRBV7-9 many CASSLRLGSYNEQFF TGTGCCAGCAGCTTGAGGTTAGGCTCCTACAATGAGCAGTTCTTC
TRBD2 TRBJ2-7 TRBV4-3 - CASSQAVAGNYEQYF TGCGCCAGCAGTCAAGCGGTAGCGGGAAACTACGAGCAGTACTTC
TRBD1 TRBJ2-1 TRBV11-2 few CASSLIRTGGIVVNEQFF TGTGCCAGCAGCTTAATTCGGACAGGGGGAATCGTGGTCAATGAGCAGTTCTTC
- TRBJ2-1 TRBV12-3/TRBV12-4 few CASSFGFQFF TGTGCCAGCAGTTTCGGATTTCAGTTCTTC
- TRBJ1-1 TRBV5-1 - CASSFQGPNTEAFF TGCGCCAGCAGCTTTCAGGGGCCGAACACTGAAGCTTTCTTT